This TCR beta chain was identified in a study of blood T cell repertoires in COVID-19. Across the study: The cDNA or gDNA used as material had been derived from T cells, B-cell-depleted T cells, or PBMCs.

Clones were read by immunoSEQ multiplex PCR, and TCRdb kept only the in-frame ones, dropping some. The sample lists about 150,000 clones, about 83% occurring once. This CDR3 has 16 amino acids. Germline lookup yields CDR1 SGHNT and CDR2 YYREEE (reference sequence). V was pared by 4 bases and J by 4 bases, with 13 bases of the junction left unmatched. This clonotype was obtained from a woman aged 80 or over with acute or convalescent COVID-19. Sequencing used peripheral blood. J is TRBJ1-2 and V is TRBV5-4, with TRBD1 matching over 7 bases. The CDR3 sequence: CASSGVDRARGYGYTF. For the CDR3, the DNA is TGTGCCAGCAGCGGGGTCGACAGGGCCCGGGGCTATGGCTACACCTTC.